These 23 T cell receptor beta chains originate from one sample sequenced in a study of blood T cell repertoires in COVID-19 (dated by TCRdb to about 2020). Library method: the immunoSEQ multiplex PCR assay. TCRdb took this table from immuneACCESS and kept in-frame rearrangements with V and J called. Such tables lack part of the clones; where checked against another copy, unresolved V genes explain under half of the gap, and the rest is unexplained. The sample yields some 200,000 clones; approximately 80% were counted once. The ten top clones hold about 12% of the sample. Sequenced sample: PBMCs or T cells enriched from blood (not recorded which). These TCRs come from a middle-aged man who had recovered from COVID-19.

The V gene is TRBV6-2 or TRBV6-3, the J gene TRBJ1-2; no definite D call. Looked up from germline, CDR1 is MNHEY and CDR2 is SVGEGT. Trimming took off 6 bases at V and 1 base at J, with 15 bases between the two ends. The CDR3 runs to 15 residues. DNA for the CDR3: TGTGCCAGCAGCCTACTCTCTGCTCGTAACTATGGCTACACCTTC. It codes for CASSLLSARNYGYTF.

The rearrangement joins TRBV9 to TRBJ1-3; possible D gene TRBD1, 6 bases. The CDR3 consists of 15 residues. CDR1 SGDLS and CDR2 YYNGEE come from the germline V gene. The V end was cut by 2 bases, the J end by 4 bases, with 13 bases between. The CDR3 loop is CASSVPDSAGNTIYF. The DNA of the CDR3 is TGTGCCAGCAGCGTGCCGGACAGCGCGGGAAACACCATATATTTT.

The V and J genes are TRBV11-2 and TRBJ2-5, with a tentative D call TRBD1 (6 bases). Trimming took off 3 bases at V and 1 base at J, with 15 bases between the two ends. The germline gives CDR1 SGHAT, CDR2 FQNNGV. This CDR3 is 16 amino acids long. The CDR3 spells CASSFGTLLLQETQYF. The CDR3 nucleotides read TGTGCCAGCAGCTTCGGGACATTACTACTCCAAGAGACCCAGTACTTC.

V gene TRBV7-9 combines with J gene TRBJ1-1, with D maybe TRBD1 (6 bases). Germline V gene sequence: CDR1 SEHNR, CDR2 FQNEAQ (reference sequence). Trimming removed 5 bases from V and 5 bases from J, with 15 bases in between. The CDR3 has 14 residues. The DNA for the CDR3 is TGTGCCAGCAGCATGACAGGAGCAGCTACTGAAGCTTTCTTT. Amino acid sequence: CASSMTGAATEAFF.

The chain couples TRBV2 to TRBJ1-2; the D gene is possibly TRBD1 (6 bases). The CDR3 extends over 13 amino acids. CDR1 is SNHLY and CDR2 is FYNNEI in the germline V gene. Trimming removed 6 bases from V and 6 bases from J, with 14 bases in between. The CDR3: CASSLRGSDGYTF. Here the CDR3 DNA reads TGTGCCAGCAGCCTCAGGGGTTCTGATGGCTACACCTTC.

This chain joins TRBV19 and TRBJ1-4; 10 bases match TRBD1. The CDR3 is 14 residues long. Germline V gene lookup returns CDR1 LNHDA and CDR2 SQIVND (reference sequence). With 4 bases clipped from V and 7 bases from J, the junction kept 3 bases outside the gene matches. The CDR3 coding sequence is TGTGCCAGTAGTAGACAGGGGGCGCGTGAAAAACTGTTTTTT. It is translated as CASSRQGAREKLFF.

The chain joins TRBV29-1 to TRBJ2-1, with 13 bases identical to TRBD2. Germline V lookup: CDR1 SQVTM, CDR2 ANQGSEA. This CDR3 is built from 15 residues. V shed 1 base, J shed 8 bases, and the junction held 5 bases outside the gene matches. CDR3 loop: CSVEGLAGGIYEQFF. In DNA, the CDR3 is TGCAGCGTTGAAGGACTAGCGGGAGGTATCTATGAGCAGTTCTTC.

This chain connects TRBV5-1 to TRBJ1-2, with 8 bases fitting TRBD1. CDR1 and CDR2 (germline): SGHRS, YFSETQ. This CDR3 is 16 amino acids long. Unmatched junction bases numbered 9, after V lost 4 bases and J lost 1 base. The CDR3, as DNA: TGCGCCAGCAGCCCCGAGGGACAGGAAGGTAACTATGGCTACACCTTC. It encodes CASSPEGQEGNYGYTF.

This clone was detected a few times. This chain uses TRBV7-9 with TRBJ1-5, with D possibly TRBD1 on 6 matching bases. The CDR3 loop spans 14 amino acids. V lost 7 bases to trimming and J lost 1 base, with 11 bases between them. Germline lookup yields CDR1 SEHNR and CDR2 FQNEAQ (reference sequence). DNA of the CDR3: TGTGCCAGCACCAAGGGGACAAGCAATCAGCCCCAGCATTTT. Protein: CASTKGTSNQPQHF.

This clone turned up a few times. The CDR3 loop is CASSLDRVRSGRAGELFF. The CDR3 coding sequence is TGTGCCAGCAGCTTGGACAGGGTTCGAAGCGGGAGGGCCGGGGAGCTGTTTTTT. V usage is TRBV7-2 and J usage is TRBJ2-2; TRBD2 matches at 10 bases. V shed 3 bases and J 6 bases; nucleotides not matched to a gene: 13. Germline V gene sequence: CDR1 SGHTA, CDR2 FQGNSA. The CDR3 sequence is 18 residues long. Full variable domain (rest looked up from reference TRBV7-2 and TRBJ2-2): GAGVSQSPSNKVTEKGKDVELRCDPISGHTALYWYRQSLGQGLEFLIYFQGNSAPDKSGLPSDRFSAERTGGSVSTLTIQRTQQEDSAVYLCASSLDRVRSGRAGELFFGEGSRLTVL.

This chain connects TRBV7-8 to TRBJ1-4, with TRBD1 identical over 11 bases. The CDR3 has 15 residues. CDR1 is SGHVS, CDR2 FQNEAQ, per germline. The V and J ends lost 5 bases and 6 bases, in that order; junction bases with no gene match: 5. In DNA, the CDR3 is TGTGCCAGCAGCCCGGACAGGGGGCCTTATGAAAAACTGTTTTTT. Its protein product is CASSPDRGPYEKLFF.

The chain recombines TRBV5-6 with TRBJ1-3; 8 nucleotides line up with TRBD1. Trimming at V came to 4 bases and at J to 0 bases, leaving 6 bases not matched to a gene. Germline loops: CDR1 SGHDT, CDR2 YYEEEE. The CDR3 runs to 16 residues. CDR3 bases: TGTGCCAGCAGCCTCGGGACAGGAGGCTCTGGAAACACCATATATTTT. It specifies CASSLGTGGSGNTIYF.

The chain employs TRBV7-2 and TRBJ1-2; 8 bases are shared with TRBD1. The CDR3 totals 15 residues. Germline lookup yields CDR1 SGHTA and CDR2 FQGNSA. V lost 4 bases, J lost 4 bases, and 8 bases stayed unmatched. CDR3 DNA sequence: TGTGCCAGCAGCTCCACGACAGGGGAGACCTATGGCTACACCTTC. Protein product: CASSSTTGETYGYTF. Full variable domain (rest looked up from reference TRBV7-2 and TRBJ1-2): GAGVSQSPSNKVTEKGKDVELRCDPISGHTALYWYRQSLGQGLEFLIYFQGNSAPDKSGLPSDRFSAERTGGSVSTLTIQRTQQEDSAVYLCASSSTTGETYGYTFGSGTRLTVV.

This chain connects TRBV7-2 to TRBJ1-3, with D uncertain. V lost 8 bases to trimming and J lost 3 bases, with 11 bases between them. Germline CDR1 is SGHTA and CDR2 is FQGNSA. The CDR3 has 13 residues. This CDR3 reads CASGSYDGNTIYF. In DNA, the CDR3 is TGTGCCAGCGGTTCCTACGATGGAAACACCATATATTTT. Drawing the rest from reference TRBV7-2 and TRBJ1-3, the complete variable domain is GAGVSQSPSNKVTEKGKDVELRCDPISGHTALYWYRQSLGQGLEFLIYFQGNSAPDKSGLPSDRFSAERTGGSVSTLTIQRTQQEDSAVYLCASGSYDGNTIYFGEGSWLTVV.

As to this clone: Mismatch with germline at one junction end may stem from a read error. V usage is TRBV7-7 and J usage is TRBJ2-5; TRBD2 is a possible D gene (7 bases). This CDR3 has 15 amino acids. Per germline, CDR1 SSHAT and CDR2 FNYEAQ (reference sequence). CDR3 in amino acids: CASSLGGANTETQYF. CDR3 coding DNA: TGTGCTAGCAGCCTTGGGGGGGCGAATACAGAGACCCAGTACTTC.

The chain recombines TRBV24-1 with TRBJ2-7; no firm D call. Trimming removed 5 bases from V and 3 bases from J, with 10 bases in between. This CDR3 contains 13 residues. Germline V gives CDR1 KGHDR, CDR2 SFDVKD. The CDR3 is CATSGRVGYEQYF. The DNA of the CDR3 is TGTGCCACCAGTGGTCGCGTTGGCTACGAGCAGTACTTC.

This chain connects TRBV2 to TRBJ1-2, with D unresolved. The germline CDR1 and CDR2 sequences are SNHLY and FYNNEI. Trimming left V 4 bases short and J 2 bases short, with 5 bases between. The CDR3 totals 12 residues. CDR3 protein: CASSARNYGYTF. The CDR3 DNA reads TGTGCCAGCAGTGCCCGGAACTATGGCTACACCTTC.

Here the CDR3 reads CASSLGLAGDTQYF. CDR3 sequence (DNA): TGTGCCAGCAGCTTGGGACTAGCGGGAGATACGCAGTATTTT. This chain joins TRBV7-7 and TRBJ2-3, with 12 bases fitting TRBD2. Germline CDR1 and CDR2: SSHAT and FNYEAQ (reference sequence). CDR3 size: 14 residues. V dropped 3 bases and J dropped 5; count of bases not matched to a gene: 0. Drawing the rest from reference TRBV7-7 and TRBJ2-3, the complete variable domain is GAGVSQSPRYKVTKRGQDVTLRCDPISSHATLYWYQQALGQGPEFLTYFNYEAQPDKSGLPSDRFSAERPEGSISTLTIQRTEQRDSAMYRCASSLGLAGDTQYFGPGTRLTVL.

This clone was counted once. The chain employs TRBV7-9 and TRBJ2-1; tentative D call: TRBD1 (5 bases). Germline V gives CDR1 SEHNR, CDR2 FQNEAQ (reference sequence). CDR3 length: 17 amino acids. The V and J ends lost 6 bases and 0 bases respectively, with 18 bases between them. The CDR3: CASSYHVGRRSYNEQFF. CDR3 coding DNA: TGTGCCAGCAGTTATCACGTGGGGCGGCGCTCCTACAATGAGCAGTTCTTC.

The V and J genes are TRBV2 and TRBJ2-7; no clear D. This CDR3 region has 12 residues. V dropped 11 bases and J dropped 3 bases, with 14 bases sitting between them. The V gene's germline CDR1 is SNHLY and CDR2 FYNNEI. The CDR3 here is CASKAAHYEQYF. DNA of the CDR3: TGTGCCTCCAAGGCGGCTCACTACGAGCAGTACTTC.

In its sample, this clone was seen a few times. The chain carries TRBV28 and TRBJ1-3; D may be TRBD1 (5 bases). Germline V CDR1 and CDR2: MDHEN, SYDVKM. This CDR3 is built from 12 residues. The V gene lost 8 bases and the J gene lost 8 bases, with 13 bases spanning the gap. CDR3 protein: CASRPTGDTIYF. CDR3 in DNA: TGTGCCAGCCGTCCCACGGGGGACACCATATATTTT.

J is TRBJ1-2 and V is TRBV5-4; 9 nucleotides line up with TRBD1. CDR3 length equals 13 residues. Per the germline V gene, CDR1 is SGHNT and CDR2 is YYREEE (reference sequence). J gave up 6 bases and V 4 bases, and 4 bases lay outside the gene matches. The CDR3: CASSPWTGDGYTF. The CDR3 DNA reads TGTGCCAGCAGCCCCTGGACAGGGGATGGCTACACCTTC. Variable domain in full (rest from reference TRBV5-4 and TRBJ1-2): ETGVTQSPTHLIKTRGQQVTLRCSSQSGHNTVSWYQQALGQGPQFIFQYYREEENGRGNFPPRFSGLQFPNYSSELNVNALELDDSALYLCASSPWTGDGYTFGSGTRLTVV.

The J gene is TRBJ1-2, the V gene TRBV18; TRBD1 matches at 7 bases. The junction had 10 bases not matched to a gene; V was cut back by 6 bases and J by 3 bases. This CDR3 is built from 15 residues. Germline lookup yields CDR1 KGHSH and CDR2 LQKENI. The CDR3 sequence is CASSPSGQADYGYTF. CDR3 bases: TGTGCCAGCTCCCCGAGTGGACAGGCCGACTATGGCTACACCTTC. Complete variable domain (other parts from reference TRBV18 and TRBJ1-2): NAGVMQNPRHLVRRRGQEARLRCSPMKGHSHVYWYRQLPEEGLKFMVYLQKENIIDESGMPKERFSAEFPKEGPSILRIQQVVRGDSAAYFCASSPSGQADYGYTFGSGTRLTVV.